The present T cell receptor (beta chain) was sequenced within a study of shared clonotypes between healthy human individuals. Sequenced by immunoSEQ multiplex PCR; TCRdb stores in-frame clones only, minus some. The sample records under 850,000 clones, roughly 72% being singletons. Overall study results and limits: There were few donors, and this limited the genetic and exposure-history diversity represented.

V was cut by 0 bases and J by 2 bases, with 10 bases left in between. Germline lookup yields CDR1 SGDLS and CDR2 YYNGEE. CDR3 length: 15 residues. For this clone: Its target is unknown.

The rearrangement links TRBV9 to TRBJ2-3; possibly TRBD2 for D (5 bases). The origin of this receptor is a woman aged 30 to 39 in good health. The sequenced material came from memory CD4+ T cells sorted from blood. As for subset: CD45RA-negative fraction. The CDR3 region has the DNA TGTGCCAGCAGCGTAGGAGAGGGAAACACAGATACGCAGTATTTT. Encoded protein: CASSVGEGNTDTQYF.